This T cell receptor beta chain was profiled in a study of blood T cells in healthy people across ages. About the study: About one barcoded beta molecule per two T cells was captured by template switching. Study-level findings and limits: TCR beta diversity, measured per million T cells, fell in a roughly linear way with age. Estimates based on one million T cells were treated as lower bounds. Naive and antigen-experienced cells were not separated, limiting conclusive comparison.

PCR was performed a second time for about 7 to 11 cycles using a sample-barcoded 5' primer and a J-beta primer mix. TCRdb used MiXCR to reprocess the 5' RACE reads, holding one entry per CDR3 protein. The sample yields around 780,000 distinct CDR3 sequences, roughly 50% seen once. Points on this clonotype: Its antigen is still unknown.

V lost 1 base and J 4 bases, leaving 10 bases between the germline ends. The CDR3 extends over 15 amino acids. CDR1 and CDR2 (germline): SNHLY, FYNNEI. The TCR originated in a man aged 40-55 years in good health. The chain couples TRBV2 to TRBJ2-2, with D tentatively TRBD1 (6 bases). Sequencing was done on a sample of blood. The CDR3 spells CASSEVAQGTGELFF. The CDR3 coding sequence is TGTGCCAGCAGTGAAGTGGCACAGGGCACCGGGGAGCTGTTTTTT.